The 26 T cell receptor beta chains listed next were all sequenced from one sample in a study of memory CD4+ T cells and cytomegalovirus serostatus. Repertoires were generated with immunoSEQ multiplex PCR, while TCRdb's copy carries only in-frame clones and drops some. The sample shows about 50,000 clones, roughly 73% of them seen only once. Single viable CD3+CD4+CD8-CD45RO+ cells were sorted as the memory CD4+ T cells. Sequencing was performed on memory CD4+ T cells from blood. The receptors derive from an adult in good health and CMV-seronegative.

The chain joins TRBV7-2 to TRBJ2-3; the match to TRBD1 covers 7 bases. The CDR3 length is 15 residues. CDR1 SGHTA and CDR2 FQGNSA come from the germline V gene. V was pared by 5 bases and J by 0 bases, with 5 bases of the junction left unmatched. The CDR3 DNA reads TGTGCCAGCAGCCCACAGGGGTTTAGCACAGATACGCAGTATTTT. It translates to CASSPQGFSTDTQYF.

The chain joins TRBV7-6 to TRBJ1-3; weak D call: TRBD1 (5 bases). The CDR3 runs 15 residues. Germline V CDR1 and CDR2: SGHVS, FNYEAQ. Trimming removed 0 bases from V and 7 bases from J, with 13 bases in between. The CDR3: CASSLAQGFTNTIYF. In DNA, the CDR3 is TGTGCCAGCAGCTTAGCGCAGGGTTTTACTAACACCATATATTTT.

The CDR3: CASSRGRTVTLESGNTIYF. The CDR3 DNA sequence: TGTGCCAGCAGCCGGGGAAGGACGGTCACCTTGGAATCTGGAAACACCATATATTTT. The chain combines TRBV7-8 with TRBJ1-3; D gene uncertain. V was trimmed by 5 bases and J by 1 base, leaving 24 bases between them. CDR3 length: 19 residues. From germline, CDR1 is SGHVS and CDR2 FQNEAQ.

This clone has more than one count but fewer than ten. The chain combines TRBV4-2 with TRBJ1-1; D not certain. Germline assignment: CDR1 LGHNA and CDR2 YNFKEQ. Trimming took off 4 bases at V and 1 base at J, with 13 bases between the two ends. The CDR3 is 15 residues long. The CDR3 spells CASSLSTGSNTEAFF. The CDR3 region has the DNA TGTGCCAGCAGCCTCTCGACCGGGTCGAACACTGAAGCTTTCTTT.

This clone is a singleton in its sample. This chain links TRBV7-2 with TRBJ1-2; 10 bases line up with TRBD1. Germline lookup yields CDR1 SGHTA and CDR2 FQGNSA. With 5 bases clipped from V and 4 bases from J, the junction kept 10 bases outside the gene matches. The CDR3 contains 16 residues. For the CDR3, the DNA is TGTGCCAGCAGCACGACCGGGACAGGGGTCCTCTATGGCTACACCTTC. Translated: CASSTTGTGVLYGYTF.

The chain links TRBV5-4 to TRBJ2-2; 11 nucleotides line up with TRBD1. From germline, CDR1 is SGHNT and CDR2 YYREEE (reference sequence). The CDR3 sequence is 17 residues long. V lost 3 bases to trimming and J lost 2 bases; unmatched junction nucleotides: 6. CDR3 nucleotides: TGTGCCAGCAGCTCAGGCGGGACAGGGGGAAACACCGGGGAGCTGTTTTTT. It encodes CASSSGGTGGNTGELFF.

V gene TRBV19 combines with J gene TRBJ1-2, with 8 bases fitting TRBD1. The length of the CDR3 is 15 residues. Germline V gene sequence: CDR1 LNHDA, CDR2 SQIVND (reference sequence). V lost 3 bases and J lost 2; bases outside the gene matches: 5. The CDR3 reads CASSIRTGLNYGYTF. The CDR3 nucleotides are TGTGCCAGTAGTATCCGGACAGGGTTGAACTATGGCTACACCTTC.

This chain joins TRBV28 and TRBJ1-4; D is possibly TRBD1 (6 bases). The CDR3 extends over 14 amino acids. Trimming shortened V by 3 bases and J by 10 bases, and 15 bases separated the two germline ends. The germline V gene encodes CDR1 MDHEN and CDR2 SYDVKM. The CDR3 reads CASSFRQVDAKLFF. CDR3 nucleotide sequence: TGTGCCAGCAGTTTCCGACAGGTAGATGCAAAACTGTTTTTT. The variable domain in full, completed from reference TRBV28 and TRBJ1-4, reads DVKVTQSSRYLVKRTGEKVFLECVQDMDHENMFWYRQDPGLGLRLIYFSYDVKMKEKGDIPEGYSVSREKKERFSLILESASTNQTSMYLCASSFRQVDAKLFFGSGTQLSVL.

The chain couples TRBV5-6 to TRBJ2-3; a possible D gene is TRBD2 (6 bases). The CDR3 is made up of 15 amino acids. V was shortened by 0 bases and J by 6 bases, with 14 bases between the two germline ends. CDR1 SGHDT and CDR2 YYEEEE come from the germline V gene. CDR3 residues: CASSLAGALEDTQYF. The DNA of the CDR3 is TGTGCCAGCAGCTTGGCGGGAGCCCTAGAGGATACGCAGTATTTT.

The rearrangement uses TRBV5-1 and TRBJ1-1; 11 nucleotides agree with TRBD1. The V gene's germline CDR1 is SGHRS and CDR2 YFSETQ. The CDR3 totals 16 residues. The J segment lost 7 bases and the V segment lost 4 bases, leaving 12 bases of the junction unmatched. The CDR3 loop reads CASSPGTGGGMNEAFF. CDR3 DNA: TGCGCCAGCAGCCCCGGGACAGGGGGAGGGATGAATGAAGCTTTCTTT.

J is TRBJ1-5 and V is TRBV6-1, with 8 bases matching TRBD1. The CDR3 runs to 15 residues. Trimming cost V 4 bases and J 0 bases; bases outside gene matches: 2. Germline CDR1 and CDR2: MNHNS and SASEGT. The CDR3 region has the DNA TGTGCCAGCAGTGTGACAGGGGTTAGCAATCAGCCCCAGCATTTT. Amino acid sequence: CASSVTGVSNQPQHF.

The chain has TRBV27 and TRBJ1-2; perhaps TRBD1 as D (6 bases). Germline loops: CDR1 MNHEY, CDR2 SMNVEV (reference sequence). The CDR3 contains 14 residues. Deletions cut 4 bases from V and 8 bases from J, with 17 bases between. The CDR3 sequence: CASSSYRDGGGYTF. Here the CDR3 DNA reads TGTGCCAGCAGTTCATACAGGGATGGAGGCGGCTACACCTTC.

The chain recombines TRBV5-1 with TRBJ2-7; maybe TRBD1 (5 bases). V lost 3 bases, J lost 2 bases, and 18 bases lay in between. Germline CDR1 is SGHRS and CDR2 is YFSETQ. The CDR3 sequence is 16 residues long. The DNA of the CDR3 is TGCGCCAGCAGCTCCCCGGACGTCCTGGGGCCCTACGAGCAGTACTTC. Residues: CASSSPDVLGPYEQYF.

The chain combines TRBV9 with TRBJ1-1, with D possibly being TRBD1 (6 bases). The CDR3 loop spans 13 amino acids. Germline V gene lookup returns CDR1 SGDLS and CDR2 YYNGEE. V was cut by 3 bases and J by 4 bases, with 10 bases left in between. CDR3 residues: CASSGRQATEAFF. In DNA form, the CDR3 reads TGTGCCAGCAGCGGGAGACAGGCCACTGAAGCTTTCTTT.

This clone was seen once. The chain couples TRBV11-3 to TRBJ2-3; D unresolved. This CDR3 region has 14 residues. Trimming left V 5 bases short and J 2 bases short, with 11 bases between. The V gene's germline CDR1 is SGHNT and CDR2 YENEEA. In DNA, the CDR3 is TGTGCCAGCAGCAACGACTTAGCCACAGATACGCAGTATTTT. This codes for CASSNDLATDTQYF.

The rearrangement joins TRBV6-5 to TRBJ1-1; 7 nucleotides match TRBD1. The germline V gene has CDR1 MNHEY and CDR2 SVGAGI. There are 14 residues in the CDR3. The V and J ends lost 6 bases and 4 bases, in that order; junction bases with no gene match: 8. The CDR3 reads CASRTSAGGTEAFF. The CDR3, as DNA: TGTGCCAGCAGGACCTCCGCAGGGGGCACTGAAGCTTTCTTT.

The chain carries TRBV11-3 and TRBJ2-2; TRBD1 matches at 12 bases. The CDR3 extends over 17 amino acids. The junction had 10 bases not matched to a gene; V was cut back by 4 bases and J by 7 bases. Per germline, CDR1 SGHNT and CDR2 YENEEA. This CDR3 is CASSSGQGARLGGELFF. The CDR3 nucleotides are TGTGCCAGCAGCTCGGGACAGGGGGCGCGATTAGGCGGGGAGCTGTTTTTT.

The V and J genes are TRBV18 and TRBJ1-5; D not resolved. Trimming removed 5 bases at V and 0 bases at J, with 8 bases between. CDR1 is KGHSH, CDR2 LQKENI, per germline. This CDR3 has 14 amino acids. The CDR3 sequence is CASSGSLSNQPQHF. Here the CDR3 DNA reads TGTGCCAGCTCAGGGTCCCTTAGCAATCAGCCCCAGCATTTT.

This clone was seen a handful of times. The gene calls are TRBV7-2 and TRBJ2-5; 8 bases map to TRBD2. Germline CDR1 and CDR2: SGHTA and FQGNSA. This CDR3 has 15 residues. V shed 4 bases and J 2 bases; nucleotides not matched to a gene: 6. DNA of the CDR3: TGTGCCAGCAGCTCGCAGGCTAGCGGGCAAGAGACCCAGTACTTC. It specifies CASSSQASGQETQYF.

The chain carries TRBV19 and TRBJ1-6; D unresolved. With 7 bases removed from V and 0 bases from J, the gap between germline ends came to 16 bases. CDR1 and CDR2 from the germline V gene are LNHDA and SQIVND (reference sequence). The CDR3 is made up of 17 amino acids. The CDR3 here is CASNQDGSSSYNSPLHF. The CDR3 DNA sequence: TGTGCCAGTAACCAGGACGGATCGAGCTCCTATAATTCACCCCTCCACTTT.

This chain uses TRBV5-6 with TRBJ2-2; D is possibly TRBD2 (6 bases). Trimming removed 1 base from V and 3 bases from J, with 10 bases in between. The CDR3 runs 15 residues. CDR1 and CDR2 from the germline V gene are SGHDT and YYEEEE. The CDR3 DNA sequence: TGTGCCAGCAGCTTGCAGCGGGCAGACACCGGGGAGCTGTTTTTT. It specifies CASSLQRADTGELFF.

This clone was detected a few times. The chain combines TRBV27 with TRBJ2-7; 12 nucleotides line up with TRBD2. This CDR3 is 15 amino acids long. Trimming removed 5 bases from V and 6 bases from J; junction bases left unmatched: 8. Germline V gene sequence: CDR1 MNHEY, CDR2 SMNVEV (reference sequence). CDR3 protein: CASSPGQGLAGEQYF. DNA for the CDR3: TGTGCCAGCAGTCCGGGACAGGGACTAGCGGGCGAGCAGTACTTC.

This chain uses TRBV21-1 with TRBJ2-7; TRBD1, the table's D call, lacks a check against the DNA. TRBV21-1 is a known pseudogene. The CDR3 has 23 amino acids. The CDR3 reads CASSKNGTRRSVLDPKTIYEQYF. In DNA form, the CDR3 reads TGTGCCAGCAGCAAAAACGGGACACGGCGTTCTGTATTAGATCCTAAAACGATCTACGAGCAGTACTTC.

The chain combines TRBV27 with TRBJ2-7; 7 nucleotides agree with TRBD1. Germline CDR1 reads MNHEY; CDR2 reads SMNVEV (reference sequence). The trim removed 5 bases at V and 5 bases at J, leaving 9 bases unmatched. This CDR3 has 14 residues. The CDR3 nucleotides read TGTGCCAGCAGTCAGACAGGGTTACCCCACGAGCAGTACTTC. It translates to CASSQTGLPHEQYF.

The chain is built from TRBV7-2 and TRBJ1-2; perhaps TRBD1 as D (5 bases). V was shortened by 4 bases and J by 1 base, with 19 bases between the two germline ends. The germline V gene has CDR1 SGHTA and CDR2 FQGNSA. This CDR3 has 17 amino acids. CDR3 sequence (DNA): TGTGCCAGCAGCTCGGGTCCCCGGGGCGGTTATAACTATGGCTACACCTTC. Protein sequence: CASSSGPRGGYNYGYTF.

This chain joins TRBV7-2 and TRBJ2-2; TRBD2 aligns across 8 bases. The CDR3 runs to 15 residues. The V gene's germline CDR1 is SGHTA and CDR2 FQGNSA. Trimming cost V 8 bases and J 6 bases; bases outside gene matches: 11. CDR3 protein: CASGSGTRFPGELFF. As DNA, the CDR3 is TGTGCCAGCGGATCCGGGACTAGGTTTCCCGGGGAGCTGTTTTTT.